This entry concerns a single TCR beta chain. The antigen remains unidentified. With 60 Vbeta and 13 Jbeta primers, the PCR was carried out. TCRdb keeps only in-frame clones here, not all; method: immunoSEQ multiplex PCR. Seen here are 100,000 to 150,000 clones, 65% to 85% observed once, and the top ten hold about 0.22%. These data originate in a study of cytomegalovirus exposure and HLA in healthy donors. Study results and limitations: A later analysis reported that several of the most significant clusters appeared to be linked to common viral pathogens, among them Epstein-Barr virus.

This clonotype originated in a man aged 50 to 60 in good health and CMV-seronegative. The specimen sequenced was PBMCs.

CDR3 DNA sequence: TGTGCCAGCAGTGAGTCTGACAGGGGGAGGACTGAAGCTTTCTTT. Translation: CASSESDRGRTEAFF. This chain links TRBV6-1 with TRBJ1-1; TRBD1 matches 9 bases. Germline V lookup: CDR1 MNHNS, CDR2 SASEGT. With 3 bases clipped from V and 5 bases from J, the junction kept 7 bases outside the gene matches. This CDR3 comprises 15 residues.